This TCR beta chain was observed in a study of blood T cell repertoires in COVID-19. Study at large: The origin of the acute and convalescent COVID-19 samples was the United States, Italy and Spain. Sample material is recorded as cDNA or gDNA derived from T cells, B-cell-depleted T cells, or PBMCs.

CDR1 is SGHRS and CDR2 is YFSETQ in the germline V gene. V shed 4 bases and J 4 bases; nucleotides not matched to a gene: 8. The CDR3 has 15 amino acids. Original processing methods: Amplification of reference gene primers was used by the study to estimate nucleated cell counts. The method was immunoSEQ multiplex PCR; TCRdb's version includes in-frame clones alone and lacks a portion of them. The V and J calls and clone size were taken over from that table, and D and trimming were inferred from the DNA. The data contain 95,000 to 120,000 clones, nearly 90% of them singletons. Sequencing was performed on peripheral blood. This sequence joins TRBV5-1 and TRBJ2-7; 10 nucleotides line up with TRBD2. The clonotype originates from a woman aged 70 to 79 who had recovered from COVID-19. The CDR3, as DNA: TGCGCCAGCAGCGTAGTACTAGCGGGACGGTACGAGCAGTACTTC. Its translation is CASSVVLAGRYEQYF. Full variable domain (missing parts from reference TRBV5-1 and TRBJ2-7): KAGVTQTPRYLIKTRGQQVTLSCSPISGHRSVSWYQQTPGQGLQFLFEYFSETQRNKGNFPGRFSGRQFSNSRSEMNVSTLELGDSALYLCASSVVLAGRYEQYFGPGTRLTVT.